This T cell receptor (beta chain) was obtained from a study of cytomegalovirus exposure and HLA in healthy donors. The PCR ran on 60 Vbeta and 13 Jbeta primers. Produced via immunoSEQ multiplex PCR; TCRdb's table is partial and in-frame only. This table holds 90,000 to 110,000 clones, around 84% found once. The V gene's germline CDR1 is MNHEY and CDR2 SMNVEV (reference sequence). The CDR3 has 19 amino acids. Losses at the gene ends were 1 base for V and 0 bases for J; bases not matched to a gene: 9. Specimen: PBMCs. The chain combines TRBV27 with TRBJ2-1, with 10 positions matching TRBD2. The TCR comes from a young man in good health and CMV-seronegative. CDR3 sequence (DNA): TGTGCCAGCAGTTTATTCCCAGCGGGAGGGCCCCTCTCCTACAATGAGCAGTTCTTC. Its protein product is CASSLFPAGGPLSYNEQFF.